Listed below are T cell receptor beta chains from one sample, sequenced in a study of PD-1 blockade in classical Hodgkin lymphoma. Data came from immunoSEQ multiplex PCR; TCRdb stores just in-frame clones and leaves some out. The sample yields under 20,000 clones, approximately 80% seen once. The sequencing used peripheral blood mononuclear cells (PBMCs), collected before the fourth cycle of nivolumab. The receptors here all came from a human donor with classical Hodgkin lymphoma. Both conserved end residues are part of each CDR3. Fields, in order: V gene, D gene, J gene, clone size, CDR3 DNA, CDR3 protein. The D gene is left open where the match is weak. Part of the rows lack a size; the others show once, few, many or a class for expanded clones.

>TRBV19|.|TRBJ1-1|medium-sized
TGTGCCAGTAGTATCAACAGGGCGACTGAAGCTTTCTTT
CASSINRATEAFF
>TRBV7-9|.|TRBJ1-1|.
TGTGCCAGCAGCTCCTTGGGTGAAGCTTTCTTT
CASSSLGEAFF
>TRBV19|.|TRBJ2-7|.
TGTGCCAGTAGTATCATGGCAAACTACGAGCAGTACTTC
CASSIMANYEQYF
>TRBV2|TRBD2|TRBJ2-7|.
TGTGCCAGCAGTCTAGTTGGGACTAGCGGGGGCGAGCAGTACTTC
CASSLVGTSGGEQYF
>TRBV6-5|.|TRBJ1-5|.
TGTGCCAGCAGCCGGACATACGGAAATCAGCCCCAGCATTTT
CASSRTYGNQPQHF
>TRBV2|.|TRBJ2-3|.
TGTGCCAGCAGTGACGGGTTTAGGCGAGATACGCAGTATTTT
CASSDGFRRDTQYF
>TRBV4-3|.|TRBJ1-2|.
TGCGCCAGCAGCCAAGACAGGGCGCCCTATGGCTACACCTTC
CASSQDRAPYGYTF
>TRBV5-6|.|TRBJ2-3|few
TGTGCCAGCAGCCTCCCGTCTGGGTATGGGACGCAGTATTTT
CASSLPSGYGTQYF
>TRBV4-1|.|TRBJ2-7|.
TGCGCCAGCAGCCAATCCCTACTGAGGGAATACGAGCAGTACTTC
CASSQSLLREYEQYF
>TRBV7-9|.|TRBJ2-2|.
TGTGCCAGCTTCGGGGCCGGGGAGCTGTTTTTT
CASFGAGELFF
>TRBV7-2|TRBD2|TRBJ2-1|.
TGTGCCAGCAGCTTAGTAGGGGTTCGGGGGGGCCGCGATGAGCAGTTCTTC
CASSLVGVRGGRDEQFF
>TRBV5-5|.|TRBJ1-1|.
TGTGCCAGCAGAAACGGGGCCCTCCTAAGGAACACTGAAGCTTTCTTT
CASRNGALLRNTEAFF
>TRBV19|.|TRBJ1-1|.
TGTGCCACAACAGGAAATCGGGTGGGTGCTTTCTTT
CATTGNRVGAFF
>TRBV6-5|TRBD1|TRBJ1-5|.
TGTGCCAGCGCTACAGGGGGAAGCAATCAGCCCCAGCATTTT
CASATGGSNQPQHF
>TRBV4-1|.|TRBJ1-2|.
TGCGCCAGCAGCCGCCAGGGGAGCGACTATGGCTACACCTTC
CASSRQGSDYGYTF
>TRBV19|.|TRBJ1-5|few
TGTGCCAGTAGTATCCGGAGGGGAACGATGCGGGTTCAGCCCCAGCATTTT
CASSIRRGTMRVQPQHF
>TRBV6-5|.|TRBJ1-2|.
TGTGCCAGCAGTTACGGTGCAGGGCTTAATGGCTACACCTTC
CASSYGAGLNGYTF
>TRBV18|TRBD2|TRBJ2-2|.
TGTGCCAGCTCACCACCGCGGGGGGCGAGATACACCGGGGAGCTGTTTTTT
CASSPPRGARYTGELFF
>TRBV7-9|TRBD1|TRBJ1-1|.
TGTGCCAGCAGCTTATTCCGGGACAGGGGTGACACTGAAGCTTTCTTT
CASSLFRDRGDTEAFF
>TRBV30|.|TRBJ1-3|.
TGTGCCCGGATGGAGGAGTATGGAAACACCATATATTTT
CARMEEYGNTIYF
>TRBV10-3|TRBD1|TRBJ1-4|.
TGTGCCATCAGTGAGAACAGGGGCGATAATGAAAAACTGTTTTTT
CAISENRGDNEKLFF
>TRBV19|.|TRBJ2-3|.
TGTGCCAGTAGCCCAGGCGTTGGGGATACGCAGTATTTT
CASSPGVGDTQYF
>TRBV7-2|.|TRBJ1-3|.
TGTGCCAGCAGCTCCCCTTTTCTGGTTGGGAAAGACTCTGGAAACACCATATATTTT
CASSSPFLVGKDSGNTIYF
>TRBV30|TRBD1|TRBJ1-3|.
TGTGCCGTTGACAGGGGCCCCTCTGGAAACACCATATATTTT
CAVDRGPSGNTIYF
>TRBV27|.|TRBJ1-3|.
TGTGCCAGCAGTCCCCTGGACGGAATCTCTGGAAACACCATATATTTT
CASSPLDGISGNTIYF
>TRBV6-5|.|TRBJ2-2|.
TGTGCCAGCAGTTCTAATGAGTTCGCCACCGGGGAGCTGTTTTTT
CASSSNEFATGELFF
>TRBV29-1|TRBD1|TRBJ1-2|.
TGCAGCGTTGCTCCCACAGGGGCTAGGGGCTACACCTTC
CSVAPTGARGYTF
>TRBV6-1|.|TRBJ1-3|.
TGTGCCAGCAGTGAAGCATTCGGTGGAAACACCATATATTTT
CASSEAFGGNTIYF
>TRBV6-5|.|TRBJ2-7|.
TGTGCCAGCAGCCTTTACGGGGGCGAGCAGTACTTC
CASSLYGGEQYF
>TRBV5-1|TRBD1|TRBJ1-2|few
TGCGCCAGCAGCTTGGACAGGGGGCCGCTCAACTATGGCTACACCTTC
CASSLDRGPLNYGYTF
>TRBV20-1|TRBD1|TRBJ2-7|.
TGCAGCCAGGGACAGACCTACGAGCAGTACTTC
CSQGQTYEQYF
>TRBV6-5|.|TRBJ2-1|once
TGTGCCAGCAGTTTCCGCTCGAGCTCCTACAATGAGCAGTTCTTC
CASSFRSSSYNEQFF
>TRBV7-8|TRBD1|TRBJ2-1|.
TGTGCCAGCAGTTTACCGGGACAGCTCTCCTACAATGAGCAGTTCTTC
CASSLPGQLSYNEQFF
>TRBV9|.|TRBJ1-5|.
TGTGCCAGCAGCGTGGGGACGGTATGGCAGCCCCAGCATTTT
CASSVGTVWQPQHF
>TRBV11-2|TRBD1|TRBJ1-2|.
TGTGCCAGCAGCTTCAGACAGGGTTGGAACTATGGCTACACCTTC
CASSFRQGWNYGYTF
>TRBV7-3|.|TRBJ2-1|once
TGTGCCAGCAGCTCCGGGACTGGCCCTTACAATGAGCAGTTCTTC
CASSSGTGPYNEQFF
>TRBV6-6|.|TRBJ2-7|.
TGTGCCAGCAGTCGTGAACCCTACGAGCAGTACTTC
CASSREPYEQYF
>TRBV7-9|TRBD1|TRBJ2-2|large
TGTGCCAGCAGACTACCGGGACAGGGAACGGGGGAGCTGTTTTTT
CASRLPGQGTGELFF